This T cell receptor (beta chain) was captured in a study of spatial heterogeneity in lung cancer. Study background: The donor group consisted of roughly 76 patients who had untreated, early-stage non-small cell lung cancer. Collection of some of the blood samples took place at the point of disease recurrence, and the median time to first recurrence was around 360 days. Alpha-chain sequences were consistently detected in smaller numbers than beta-chain sequences.

In its sample, this clonotype was seen a few times. Since it is a stray read in a library aimed at alpha chains, this beta chain has a size that is not meaningful. The library protocol tagged each TCR cDNA with a unique molecular identifier. TCRdb analysed the 5' RACE reads with MiXCR anew, one entry per CDR3 protein. The table records 7,500 to 10,000 distinct CDR3 sequences, around 4.2% of them present only once. Described time point: blood taken at disease recurrence. Sequencing of whole RNA from tumor, nontumor lung or frozen PBMC involved no sorting. With 6 bases removed from V and 5 bases from J, the gap between germline ends came to 11 bases. The CDR3 loop spans 14 amino acids.

V usage is TRBV12-3 or TRBV12-4 and J usage is TRBJ1-6, with D perhaps matching TRBD1 (6 bases). The sequenced sample was PBMCs, obtained at recurrence. This TCR came from a female donor with early-stage non-small cell lung cancer. The CDR3 DNA reads TGTGCCAGCAGGGTCGGACAGAATAATTCACCCCTCCACTTT. Its translation is CASRVGQNNSPLHF.